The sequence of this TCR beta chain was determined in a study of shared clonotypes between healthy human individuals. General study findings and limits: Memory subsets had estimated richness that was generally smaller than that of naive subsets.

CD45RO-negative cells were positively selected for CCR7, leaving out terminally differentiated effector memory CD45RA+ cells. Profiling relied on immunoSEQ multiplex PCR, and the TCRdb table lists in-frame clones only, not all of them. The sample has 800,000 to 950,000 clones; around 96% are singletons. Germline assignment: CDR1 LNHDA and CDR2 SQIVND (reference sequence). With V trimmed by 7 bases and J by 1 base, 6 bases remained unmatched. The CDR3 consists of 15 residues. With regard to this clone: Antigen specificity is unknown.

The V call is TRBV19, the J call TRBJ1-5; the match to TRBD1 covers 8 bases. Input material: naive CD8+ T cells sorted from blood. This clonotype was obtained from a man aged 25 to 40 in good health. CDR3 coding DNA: TGTGCCAGTAAGTGGGGACAGGCGAGCAATCAGCCCCAGCATTTT. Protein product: CASKWGQASNQPQHF. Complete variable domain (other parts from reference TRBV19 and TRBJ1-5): DGGITQSPKYLFRKEGQNVTLSCEQNLNHDAMYWYRQDPGQGLRLIYYSQIVNDFQKGDIAEGYSVSREKKESFPLTVTSAQKNPTAFYLCASKWGQASNQPQHFGDGTRLSIL.